Following are 12 T cell receptor beta chains from one sample sequenced in a study of shared clonotypes between healthy human individuals. Sequenced by immunoSEQ multiplex PCR; TCRdb stores in-frame clones only, minus some. The table records around 2.1 million clones, about 93% of them present only once. Naive CD8 isolation took CD45RO-negative cells positively selected for CCR7 and excluded terminally differentiated effector memory CD45RA+ cells. The source material was naive CD8+ T cells from PBMCs. Receptor source: a man between 18 and 35 years old in good health. Some clones in this sample may be carry-over from other donors' samples.

The V gene is TRBV13, the J gene TRBJ2-3; the D is unclear. The CDR3 loop spans 14 amino acids. V was shortened by 2 bases and J by 3 bases, with 9 bases between the two germline ends. CDR1 PRHDT and CDR2 FYEKMQ come from the germline V gene (reference sequence). CDR3 sequence (DNA): TGTGCCAGCAGCTTATTCTCGCGGACAGATACGCAGTATTTT. It encodes CASSLFSRTDTQYF.

The V and J genes are TRBV6-6 and TRBJ2-3, with TRBD2 matching 12 bases. With 6 bases clipped from V and 3 bases from J, the junction kept 4 bases outside the gene matches. This CDR3 region has 15 residues. Germline CDR1 reads MNHNY; CDR2 reads SVGAGI (reference sequence). For the CDR3, the DNA is TGTGCCAGCAGAAGGACTAGCGGGGTTACAGATACGCAGTATTTT. Protein product: CASRRTSGVTDTQYF.

This sequence joins TRBV27 and TRBJ2-3; 9 nucleotides agree with TRBD2. The CDR3 has 14 residues. Germline V gene sequence: CDR1 MNHEY, CDR2 SMNVEV (reference sequence). The junction had 7 bases not matched to a gene; V was cut back by 8 bases and J by 4 bases. In nucleotides, the CDR3 is TGTGCCAGCGCCTGGGCGGGAGGGCCAGATACGCAGTATTTT. Protein sequence: CASAWAGGPDTQYF.

The chain recombines TRBV5-4 with TRBJ2-7; TRBD2 matches 16 bases. In germline, CDR1 is SGHNT, CDR2 YYREEE (reference sequence). This CDR3 is 17 amino acids long. With 3 bases clipped from V and 1 base from J, the junction kept 4 bases outside the gene matches. CDR3 sequence (DNA): TGTGCCAGCAGCTGGGGACTAGCGGGAGGGCTGTCCTACGAGCAGTACTTC. Its translation is CASSWGLAGGLSYEQYF.

This clone was found once. The sample carries other DNA sequences with the same CDR3. The chain employs TRBV28 and TRBJ2-1; D remains ambiguous. Per the germline V gene, CDR1 is MDHEN and CDR2 is SYDVKM. Trimming shortened V by 3 bases and J by 5 bases, and 8 bases separated the two germline ends. The length of the CDR3 is 13 residues. CDR3 protein: CASSFSSHNEQFF. The CDR3 region has the DNA TGTGCCAGCAGTTTTAGTTCCCACAATGAGCAGTTCTTC.

The chain joins TRBV19 to TRBJ2-2; 11 nucleotides align to TRBD2. The CDR3 runs 15 residues. The ends lost 5 bases at V and 6 bases at J; junction bases unmatched: 5. Germline CDR1 reads LNHDA; CDR2 reads SQIVND (reference sequence). DNA for the CDR3: TGTGCCAGTAGTTTAGGGGGACTAGCGGCCGGGGAGCTGTTTTTT. It encodes CASSLGGLAAGELFF.

The rearrangement links TRBV10-3 to TRBJ1-2; 11 positions match TRBD1. The J segment lost 4 bases and the V segment lost 10 bases, leaving 8 bases of the junction unmatched. From germline, CDR1 is ENHRY and CDR2 SYGVKD. The CDR3 has 14 amino acids. The CDR3 nucleotides are TGTGCCAGTTGGACAGGGGGCAGGAGCTATGGCTACACCTTC. The encoded protein is CASWTGGRSYGYTF.

The chain joins TRBV5-1 to TRBJ2-7, with 11 bases aligning to TRBD2. With V trimmed by 4 bases and J by 4 bases, 10 bases remained unmatched. Germline CDR1 reads SGHRS; CDR2 reads YFSETQ. The CDR3 runs 16 residues. CDR3 nucleotides: TGCGCCAGCAGCCCAACCTCCGGGACTAGCGGTTACGAGCAGTACTTC. Residues: CASSPTSGTSGYEQYF.

The genes are TRBV19 and TRBJ2-5; 7 nucleotides match TRBD2. The germline V gene encodes CDR1 LNHDA and CDR2 SQIVND (reference sequence). V shed 6 bases, J shed 5 bases, and the junction held 9 bases outside the gene matches. This CDR3 is 14 amino acids long. The CDR3 region is CASSTLAGDETQYF. Written as DNA, the CDR3 is TGTGCCAGTAGCACTCTGGCGGGAGACGAGACCCAGTACTTC.

The chain links TRBV2 to TRBJ2-7; D not resolved. The V and J ends lost 2 bases and 2 bases respectively, with 19 bases between them. This CDR3 is built from 17 residues. The V gene's germline CDR1 is SNHLY and CDR2 FYNNEI. The CDR3: CASSELSSASEAYEQYF. For the CDR3, the DNA is TGTGCCAGCAGTGAATTATCTTCAGCGTCAGAGGCCTACGAGCAGTACTTC.

CDR3 region: CASSGAYQEAFF. The DNA for the CDR3 is TGTGCCAGCAGCGGGGCATATCAAGAAGCTTTCTTT. The chain has TRBV7-2 and TRBJ1-1; weak D call: TRBD1 (5 bases). Between the trimmed V and J ends, which lost 5 bases and 8 bases, there was a span of 12 bases. CDR3 length equals 12 residues. Looked up from germline, CDR1 is SGHTA and CDR2 is FQGNSA.

Here the CDR3 reads CATSAAANYGYTF. The CDR3 region has the DNA TGTGCCACCAGCGCCGCGGCAAACTATGGCTACACCTTC. The chain has TRBV15 and TRBJ1-2; the D is unclear. V shed 5 bases and J shed 2 bases, with 9 bases lying between them. This CDR3 contains 13 residues. Per the germline V gene, CDR1 is LNHNV and CDR2 is YYDKDF (reference sequence).